This passage covers 17 T cell receptor beta chains from one sample sequenced in a study of cytomegalovirus exposure and HLA in healthy donors. The PCR used 60 Vbeta and 13 Jbeta primers. Method: immunoSEQ multiplex PCR; TCRdb's copy keeps in-frame clones and lacks some. The data show under 200,000 clones, roughly 79% seen once. The specimen was PBMCs. These receptors originate from a woman aged 25 to 39 in good health and CMV-seropositive.

V gene TRBV2 combines with J gene TRBJ2-5; possibly TRBD2 for D (5 bases). The CDR3 runs 15 residues. Germline loops: CDR1 SNHLY, CDR2 FYNNEI. Trimming stripped 4 bases from V and 5 bases from J, with 17 bases between. CDR3 protein: CASSVEAISGETQYF. CDR3 in DNA: TGTGCCAGCAGTGTGGAGGCCATTTCCGGGGAGACCCAGTACTTC.

V is TRBV27 and J is TRBJ2-2; D perhaps matches TRBD2 (7 bases). The CDR3 loop spans 18 amino acids. V lost 4 bases to trimming and J lost 6 bases, with 24 bases between them. From germline, CDR1 is MNHEY and CDR2 SMNVEV (reference sequence). The CDR3 DNA follows: TGTGCCAGCAGTTGGGTGGTTGGGGGGGCATTTATCGCCGGGGAGCTGTTTTTT. The encoded protein is CASSWVVGGAFIAGELFF.

The chain uses TRBV7-9 and TRBJ1-2, with no clear D. The CDR3 has 15 residues. V lost 5 bases to trimming and J lost 5 bases, with 18 bases between them. CDR1 SEHNR and CDR2 FQNEAQ come from the germline V gene (reference sequence). CDR3 amino acids: CASSKEYGNDYGYTF. In nucleotides, the CDR3 is TGTGCCAGCAGCAAAGAGTACGGGAACGATTATGGCTACACCTTC.

This clone was picked up a small number of times. Germline and junction disagree at one end, which may indicate a read error. The V gene is TRBV6-5, the J gene TRBJ1-5; 7 positions match TRBD1. The CDR3 covers 12 residues. Per the germline V gene, CDR1 is MNHEY and CDR2 is SVGAGI. The CDR3 protein is CASGKEQGFADF. The CDR3 nucleotides read TGTGCCAGCGGTAAGGAACAGGGGTTCGCGGATTTT.

V and J are TRBV7-7 and TRBJ2-1, with D tentatively TRBD2 (5 bases). CDR3 size: 15 residues. Looked up from germline, CDR1 is SSHAT and CDR2 is FNYEAQ (reference sequence). V shed 1 base and J shed 7 bases, with 14 bases lying between them. This chain's CDR3 is CASSLGTPKGNEQFF. CDR3 coding DNA: TGTGCCAGCAGCTTAGGGACTCCCAAGGGAAATGAGCAGTTCTTC. Looking up the rest from reference TRBV7-7 and TRBJ2-1 gives the full variable domain: GAGVSQSPRYKVTKRGQDVTLRCDPISSHATLYWYQQALGQGPEFLTYFNYEAQPDKSGLPSDRFSAERPEGSISTLTIQRTEQRDSAMYRCASSLGTPKGNEQFFGPGTRLTVL.

The table lists this clone with a few counts. The chain recombines TRBV6-5 with TRBJ1-1, with 7 bases identical to TRBD1. This CDR3 spans 12 amino acids. V trimming: 10 bases; J trimming: 7 bases; junction bases outside the gene matches: 9. Germline CDR1 is MNHEY and CDR2 is SVGAGI. The CDR3 protein is CATGTALFEAFF. CDR3 nucleotide sequence: TGTGCCACCGGGACAGCCCTTTTTGAAGCTTTCTTT.

This chain links TRBV29-1 with TRBJ2-5; TRBD1 matches at 7 bases. The CDR3 contains 12 residues. The J segment lost 5 bases and the V segment lost 7 bases, leaving 7 bases of the junction unmatched. Germline CDR1 is SQVTM and CDR2 is ANQGSEA. CDR3: CSAYRGWETQYF. DNA for the CDR3: TGCAGCGCGTACAGGGGTTGGGAGACCCAGTACTTC.

DNA of the CDR3: TGTGCCAGCAGTTACCAGGGGGGTCTAGGTGGCTACACCTTC. Its translation is CASSYQGGLGGYTF. V and J are TRBV27 and TRBJ1-2; 7 bases agree with TRBD1. V dropped 4 bases and J dropped 7; count of bases not matched to a gene: 9. Germline loops: CDR1 MNHEY, CDR2 SMNVEV (reference sequence). The CDR3 loop spans 14 amino acids.

V and J are TRBV9 and TRBJ1-1, with a weak D call TRBD1 (5 bases). The CDR3 is 17 amino acids. Germline CDR1 and CDR2: SGDLS and YYNGEE. V was trimmed by 3 bases and J by 1 base, leaving 19 bases between them. The DNA for the CDR3 is TGTGCCAGCAGCGCCTGGCAGGGCCCCGGCTCGAACACTGAAGCTTTCTTT. This codes for CASSAWQGPGSNTEAFF. Full variable domain (remainder filled in from reference TRBV9 and TRBJ1-1): DSGVTQTPKHLITATGQRVTLRCSPRSGDLSVYWYQQSLDQGLQFLIQYYNGEERAKGNILERFSAQQFPDLHSELNLSSLELGDSALYFCASSAWQGPGSNTEAFFGQGTRLTVV.

V gene TRBV6-6 combines with J gene TRBJ1-6; 9 bases fit TRBD1. The V gene end was trimmed by 5 bases and the J gene end by 1 base; junction bases not matched to a gene: 0. The CDR3 runs 15 residues. Germline assignment: CDR1 MNHNY and CDR2 SVGAGI (reference sequence). The chain's CDR3 is CASSDRGSYNSPLHF. The DNA of the CDR3 is TGTGCCAGCAGTGACAGGGGGTCCTATAATTCACCCCTCCACTTT.

The chain joins TRBV19 to TRBJ2-5; D unresolved. Judging by the DNA end, TRBJ2-7 fits better; the J call may be wrong. The CDR3 is 14 amino acids. Germline assignment: CDR1 LNHDA and CDR2 SQIVND (reference sequence). The CDR3 loop is CASSIMGSFYEQYF. CDR3 in DNA: TGTGCCAGTAGTATAATGGGCAGTTTCTACGAGCAGTACTTC.

The genes are TRBV6-5 and TRBJ1-5; no clear D gene. CDR3 length: 12 amino acids. Germline V CDR1 and CDR2: MNHEY, SVGAGI. Trimming took 6 bases from V and 6 from J, leaving 9 bases between them. The CDR3: CASRSGSQPQHF. In DNA, the CDR3 is TGTGCCAGCAGGAGCGGTAGTCAGCCCCAGCATTTT.

The V call is TRBV7-2, the J call TRBJ2-4; the D is unclear. Per the germline V gene, CDR1 is SGHTA and CDR2 is FQGNSA. V was cut by 5 bases and J by 4 bases, with 3 bases left in between. The CDR3 runs to 11 residues. Here the CDR3 DNA reads TGTGCCAGCAGCGCGAAAAACATTCAGTACTTC. Amino acids: CASSAKNIQYF.

The rearrangement joins TRBV7-8 to TRBJ2-7, with 8 bases aligning to TRBD1. This CDR3 is built from 14 residues. V trimming: 5 bases; J trimming: 2 bases; junction bases outside the gene matches: 5. Germline V gene lookup returns CDR1 SGHVS and CDR2 FQNEAQ. The CDR3 nucleotides read TGTGCCAGCAGCAAGGACAGGGTGGCCTACGAGCAGTACTTC. It specifies CASSKDRVAYEQYF. The entire variable domain, with the rest obtained from reference TRBV7-8 and TRBJ2-7, is as follows: GAGVSQSPRYKVAKRGQDVALRCDPISGHVSLFWYQQALGQGPEFLTYFQNEAQLDKSGLPSDRFFAERPEGSVSTLKIQRTQQEDSAVYLCASSKDRVAYEQYFGPGTRLTVT.

CDR3 region: CASSLGIAGEQETQYF. CDR3 nucleotides: TGTGCCAGCAGCTTAGGCATAGCGGGGGAACAAGAGACCCAGTACTTC. This chain links TRBV11-3 with TRBJ2-5, with 9 bases lining up with TRBD2. V dropped 1 base and J dropped 2; count of bases not matched to a gene: 5. The CDR3 consists of 16 residues. Germline V gene lookup returns CDR1 SGHNT and CDR2 YENEEA.

This clone appeared once. The rearrangement links TRBV7-8 to TRBJ1-2; D might be TRBD1 (6 bases). Germline CDR1 SGHVS, CDR2 FQNEAQ. The V gene lost 6 bases and the J gene lost 8 bases, with 31 bases spanning the gap. The CDR3 extends over 18 amino acids. CDR3: CASRKERTRIPGVGGYTF. The CDR3, as DNA: TGTGCCAGCAGAAAGGAGAGAACCCGGATTCCAGGGGTGGGCGGCTACACCTTC.

The V gene is TRBV2, the J gene TRBJ1-5, with 7 nucleotides matching TRBD1. Germline V gives CDR1 SNHLY, CDR2 FYNNEI. This CDR3 spans 15 amino acids. J gave up 2 bases and V 7 bases, and 8 bases lay outside the gene matches. The CDR3 reads CASKQGFIGNQPQHF. The CDR3 DNA reads TGTGCCAGCAAACAGGGGTTTATAGGCAATCAGCCCCAGCATTTT.